This T cell receptor (beta chain) was documented in a study of blood T cell repertoires in COVID-19. Study-level background: In each case, the material was cDNA or gDNA derived from T cells, B-cell-depleted T cells, or PBMCs.

Trimming cost V 11 bases and J 1 base; bases outside gene matches: 3. The CDR3 contains 12 residues. Germline V gives CDR1 MGHDK, CDR2 SYGVNS. A single count supports this clone. Produced via immunoSEQ multiplex PCR; TCRdb's table is partial and in-frame only. The table lists 150,000 to 200,000 clones, approximately 90% of them singletons, with around 0.77% in the top ten. The participants were between roughly 18 and 90 years old and came from roughly 24 US areas. Cohort allocation depended upon clinical history that participants reported. Symptom resolution, clearance, or two negative PCRs marked the recovered donors of Cohort 3.

The V call is TRBV25-1, the J call TRBJ2-3; 7 bases fit TRBD2. The source material was PBMCs or T cells enriched from blood (not recorded which). This TCR was sampled from a woman under 30 who had recovered from COVID-19. The CDR3 nucleotides are TGTGCCGGGGCGGGAGGCACAGATACGCAGTATTTT. It yields the protein CAGAGGTDTQYF.